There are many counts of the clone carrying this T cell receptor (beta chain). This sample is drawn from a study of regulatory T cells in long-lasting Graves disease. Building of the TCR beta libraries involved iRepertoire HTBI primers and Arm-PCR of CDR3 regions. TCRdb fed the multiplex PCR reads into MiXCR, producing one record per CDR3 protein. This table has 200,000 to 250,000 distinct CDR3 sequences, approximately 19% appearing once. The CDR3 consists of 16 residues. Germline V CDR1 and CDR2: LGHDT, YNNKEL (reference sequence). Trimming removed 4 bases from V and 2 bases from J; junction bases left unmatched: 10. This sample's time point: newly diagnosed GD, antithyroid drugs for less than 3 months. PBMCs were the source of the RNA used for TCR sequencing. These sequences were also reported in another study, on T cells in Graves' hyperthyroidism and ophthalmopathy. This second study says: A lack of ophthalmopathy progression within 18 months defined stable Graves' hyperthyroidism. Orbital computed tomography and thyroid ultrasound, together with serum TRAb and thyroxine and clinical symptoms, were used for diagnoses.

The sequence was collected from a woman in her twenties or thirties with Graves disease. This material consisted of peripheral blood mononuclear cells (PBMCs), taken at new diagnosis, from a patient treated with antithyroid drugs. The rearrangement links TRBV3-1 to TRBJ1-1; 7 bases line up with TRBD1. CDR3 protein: CASSPARQGGNTEAFF. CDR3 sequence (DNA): TGTGCCAGCAGCCCCGCCCGACAGGGCGGAAACACTGAAGCTTTCTTT. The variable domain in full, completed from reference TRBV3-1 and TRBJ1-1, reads DTAVSQTPKYLVTQMGNDKSIKCEQNLGHDTMYWYKQDSKKFLKIMFSYNNKELIINETVPNRFSPKSPDKAHLNLHINSLELGDSAVYFCASSPARQGGNTEAFFGQGTRLTVV.